The 9 T cell receptor beta chains presented below share a single source sample, sequenced in a study of T cells in Graves' hyperthyroidism and ophthalmopathy (dated by TCRdb to the late 2010s). The library was generated by multiplex PCR. Sequenced using an Illumina HiSeq 2000. Amplification of TCR beta CDR3 regions was carried out from RNA transcripts. For the first round of RT-PCR on the TCR CDR3, the HTBI primer set was used together with the Qiagen OneStep RT-PCR kit. Using fastp at Q25 and MiXCR, TCRdb reprocessed the public reads and kept productive beta chains. Rows with a matching CDR3 protein are joined into one entry that keeps the most common DNA and genes. Counted in this sample were about 520,000 distinct CDR3 sequences; approximately 25% of them appeared once. The ten biggest clones cover about 11% of the sample. Sequencing was carried out using blood. The receptors originated from a woman aged 30 to 39 with Graves' ophthalmopathy.

This clonotype showed up just a few times. This chain joins TRBV12-3 or TRBV12-4 and TRBJ1-5, with TRBD1 matching 8 bases. The CDR3 is made up of 17 amino acids. With 4 bases clipped from V and 0 bases from J, the junction kept 8 bases outside the gene matches. CDR3 sequence reads: CASSSLRTGNSNQPQHF. The CDR3 bases are TGTGCCAGCAGTTCCTTAAGGACAGGGAATAGCAATCAGCCCCAGCATTTT.

This clonotype was counted between two and nine times. V gene TRBV20-1 combines with J gene TRBJ1-2; D call uncertain. Germline loops: CDR1 DFQATT, CDR2 SNEGSKA (reference sequence). V was pared by 4 bases and J by 5 bases, with 14 bases between. The CDR3 consists of 13 residues. The CDR3 sequence: CSAKPGSKYGYTF. The CDR3 DNA sequence: TGCAGTGCTAAACCGGGATCCAAGTATGGCTACACCTTC.

This clonotype was counted at least ten times. V gene TRBV12-3 or TRBV12-4 combines with J gene TRBJ1-2; TRBD1 matches at 7 bases. There are 13 residues in the CDR3. Losses at the gene ends were 3 bases for V and 6 bases for J; bases not matched to a gene: 4. Here the CDR3 DNA reads TGTGCCAGCAGTTTCCCGACAGGGAATGGCTACACCTTC. It translates to CASSFPTGNGYTF.

This clonotype was recorded many times. The chain combines TRBV6-5 with TRBJ2-3; D not certain. The CDR3 consists of 13 residues. Between the trimmed V and J ends, which lost 2 bases and 1 base, there was a span of 4 bases. CDR1 and CDR2 from the germline V gene are MNHEY and SVGAGI. CDR3 region: CASSYGGTDTQYF. The CDR3 DNA reads TGTGCCAGCAGTTACGGGGGCACAGATACGCAGTATTTT.

The chain uses TRBV27 and TRBJ1-1; tentative D call: TRBD1 (6 bases). Germline CDR1 MNHEY, CDR2 SMNVEV (reference sequence). This CDR3 has 13 amino acids. The V and J ends lost 6 bases and 5 bases respectively, with 13 bases between them. The CDR3 region is CASRVYQGTEAFF. The CDR3 DNA reads TGTGCCAGCAGGGTCTACCAGGGGACTGAAGCTTTCTTT.

This clonotype was observed many times. V and J are TRBV29-1 and TRBJ2-5, with 10 nucleotides matching TRBD2. V was pared by 2 bases and J by 5 bases, with 11 bases of the junction left unmatched. Germline CDR1 SQVTM, CDR2 ANQGSEA. The CDR3 has 16 amino acids. The CDR3 nucleotides are TGCAGCGTTGAAAGAAGGAGCGGGGGGGATGGTGAGACCCAGTACTTC. Amino acids: CSVERRSGGDGETQYF.

The rearrangement uses TRBV20-1 and TRBJ1-5; D gene uncertain. Trimming removed 3 bases at V and 9 bases at J, with 12 bases between. CDR3 size: 12 residues. Germline CDR1 is DFQATT and CDR2 is SNEGSKA (reference sequence). The CDR3 DNA reads TGCAGTGCTAGTACAACTTCCGGGCCCCAGCATTTT. It codes for CSASTTSGPQHF.

V gene TRBV28 combines with J gene TRBJ1-5, with 9 bases identical to TRBD1. With V trimmed by 6 bases and J by 3 bases, 9 bases remained unmatched. The CDR3 spans 16 residues. Looked up from germline, CDR1 is MDHEN and CDR2 is SYDVKM. This chain's CDR3 is CASSEAGTGPNQPQHF. The CDR3 DNA sequence: TGTGCCAGCAGCGAAGCGGGGACAGGGCCCAATCAGCCCCAGCATTTT.

This clonotype turned up a few times. The J gene is TRBJ2-2, the V gene TRBV13; a weak D match, TRBD1 (5 bases). The CDR3 totals 15 residues. V shed 2 bases and J shed 3 bases, with 10 bases lying between them. Germline values: CDR1 PRHDT, CDR2 FYEKMQ (reference sequence). The CDR3: CASSLPGKYTGELFF. The CDR3 region has the DNA TGTGCCAGCAGCTTACCAGGGAAATACACCGGGGAGCTGTTTTTT.